This T cell receptor beta chain was observed in a study of response to subunit inactivated influenza vaccine. Overall study results and limits: The study's authors posited that every seasonal influenza vaccination enlists few new T cells.

TCRdb ran MiXCR on the RT-PCR reads and lists one entry per CDR3 protein. In the table there are hundreds of thousands of distinct CDR3 sequences, approximately 18% of which are singletons. CDR3 size: 12 residues. Germline V gene lookup returns CDR1 LGHDT and CDR2 YNNKEL (reference sequence). The germline V and J ends were trimmed by 3 bases and 6 bases, with 9 bases remaining between them. In this sample, this clonotype turned up a few times. Its antigen is unknown. The sequenced sample was PBMCs from blood, obtained around 5 days after vaccination. The chain has TRBV3-1 and TRBJ2-7, with D uncertain. The sequence was obtained from a man aged 45-65 years who received an inactivated influenza vaccine. The CDR3 region is CASSQARAEQYF. DNA for the CDR3: TGTGCCAGCAGCCAGGCCCGAGCCGAGCAGTACTTC.